These T cell receptor beta chains were read from a single sample in a study of blood T cell repertoires in COVID-19. Repertoires were generated with immunoSEQ multiplex PCR, while TCRdb's copy carries only in-frame clones and drops some. The profile shows 150,000 to 200,000 clones, about 86% of them singletons. Sequencing was performed on peripheral blood. These receptors all stem from a human donor with acute or convalescent COVID-19. The donor label of this sample is uncertain. Both conserved end residues are part of each CDR3. A D gene is named only where the DNA matches it firmly. Expanded clones get a size class; other rows say once, few or many, or leave the size out.

>TRBJ2-7|few|TRBV7-2|TRBD2
TGTGCCAGCAGCTCCTTCGGGACTAGCGGCTACGAGCAGTACTTC
CASSSFGTSGYEQYF
>TRBJ1-2|-|TRBV6-5|TRBD1
TGTGCCAGCAGTTACAGGAAAACAGGGGGCGACTATGGCTACACCTTC
CASSYRKTGGDYGYTF
>TRBJ1-6|once|TRBV29-1|TRBD1
TGCAGCGTTGCACAGGGGGATAATTCACCCCTCCACTTT
CSVAQGDNSPLHF
>TRBJ2-3|-|TRBV5-1|-
TGCGCCAGCAGCTCACGACAGGCCTCTAGCACAGATACGCAGTATTTT
CASSSRQASSTDTQYF
>TRBJ2-5|-|TRBV19|-
TGTGCCAGTAGTATGGAGGGGCGAGAGACCCAGTACTTC
CASSMEGRETQYF
>TRBJ1-3|-|TRBV5-1|-
TGCGCCAGCAGCTTGGATGGGAGAGGAAACACCATATATTTT
CASSLDGRGNTIYF
>TRBJ1-2|-|TRBV12-5|-
TGTGCTAGTGGTTTGGGAGGGTCCTATGGCTACACCTTC
CASGLGGSYGYTF
>TRBJ1-5|-|TRBV6-5|-
TGTGCCAGCAGTTACATCGGGGTTTATCAGCCCCAGCATTTT
CASSYIGVYQPQHF
>TRBJ2-7|-|TRBV7-3|-
TGTGCCAGCAGCTTAAATTACGGCTCCTACGAGCAGTACTTC
CASSLNYGSYEQYF
>TRBJ2-1|-|TRBV9|-
TGTGCCAGCAGCGAGGGACCCCGGGGGGAGCAGTTCTTC
CASSEGPRGEQFF
>TRBJ2-3|-|TRBV7-2|-
TGTGCCAGCAGCCAACAGGGCTCCACAGATACGCAGTATTTT
CASSQQGSTDTQYF
>TRBJ1-1|-|TRBV6-5|-
TGTGCCAGCAATATACAGATACTGAACACTGAAGCTTTCTTT
CASNIQILNTEAFF
>TRBJ2-5|-|TRBV7-3|-
TGTGCCAGCAGCCCCCGCAGGGGCAGAGAGACCCAGTACTTC
CASSPRRGRETQYF
>TRBJ1-4|-|TRBV28|-
TGTGCCAGCAGGCCCGGGGGTCGGGAAAAACTGTTTTTT
CASRPGGREKLFF
>TRBJ2-1|-|TRBV5-1|-
TGCGCCAGCAGCTTGGTACGTGCGGGGCCACGCAATGAGCAGTTCTTC
CASSLVRAGPRNEQFF
>TRBJ2-3|-|TRBV19|TRBD2
TGTGCCAGTAGTATAGATCGAGCGGGAGGGCCTCTCTCATCGCAGTATTTT
CASSIDRAGGPLSSQYF
>TRBJ1-2|-|TRBV21-1|-
TGTGCCAGCAGCAAAGCAAAATCCAGAGGACTCGATTATGGCTACACCTTC
CASSKAKSRGLDYGYTF